This T cell receptor (beta chain) was obtained from a study of cytomegalovirus exposure and HLA in healthy donors. General observations from the study: Serostatus for CMV was the only available immune exposure information. Researchers left out some V segments, among them TRBV6-2 and TRBV6-3, as indistinguishable.

J lost 6 bases, V lost 6 bases, and 4 bases had no gene match. CDR1 and CDR2 from the germline V gene are MNHEY and SMNVEV (reference sequence). The length of the CDR3 is 13 residues. As to this clone: Its antigen is unidentified.

PCR involved 60 Vbeta and 13 Jbeta primers. Sequenced by immunoSEQ multiplex PCR; TCRdb stores in-frame clones only, minus some. The sample comprises some 96,000 clones, under 80% of which are singletons, and over 6% rests with the top ten. V usage is TRBV27 and J usage is TRBJ2-1; TRBD2 matches 8 bases. Sample: PBMCs. The origin of this receptor is a man in his forties in good health and CMV-seropositive. The DNA of the CDR3 is TGTGCCAGCAGCCCGGGGGGGCCCAATGAGCAGTTCTTC. This encodes CASSPGGPNEQFF.